These T cell receptor beta chains were read from a single sample in a study of long-term antiretroviral therapy in people with HIV. TCRdb keeps only in-frame clones here, not all; method: immunoSEQ multiplex PCR. Counted here are approximately 30,000 clones, 95% to 98% occurring once; the ten biggest clones make up about 1.9%. The sequencing here drew on unsorted PBMCs, taken 7.6 years after starting antiretroviral therapy. The receptors derive from a man aged 25 to 40 with HIV. The CDR3 runs from the conserved cysteine through the conserved F or W. Fields, in order: J gene, clone size, V gene, D gene, CDR3 length, CDR3 protein, CDR3 DNA. The D gene is left open where the match is weak. Clone size is shown for a subset of rows, as once, few, many or a class of expanded clone.

j_gene: TRBJ2-2
abundance: -
v_gene: TRBV5-4
d_gene: TRBD2
len: 15
CDR3aa: CASSSIGRADGELFF
CDR3nt: TGTGCCAGCAGCTCGATTGGGAGGGCGGACGGGGAGCTGTTTTTT

j_gene: TRBJ1-2
abundance: -
v_gene: TRBV29-1
d_gene: TRBD1
len: 14
CDR3aa: CSGGGQYSNYGYTF
CDR3nt: TGCAGCGGGGGGGGACAGTATAGTAACTATGGCTACACCTTC

j_gene: TRBJ2-1
abundance: -
v_gene: TRBV10-1
d_gene: -
len: 17
CDR3aa: CASSESGGARSYNEQFF
CDR3nt: TGCGCCAGCAGTGAGTCGGGTGGGGCCCGCTCCTACAATGAGCAGTTCTTC

j_gene: TRBJ2-3
abundance: -
v_gene: TRBV7-9
d_gene: -
len: 14
CDR3aa: CASSLPESSHTQYF
CDR3nt: TGTGCCAGCAGCTTACCCGAGTCCAGCCATACGCAGTATTTT

j_gene: TRBJ1-1
abundance: -
v_gene: TRBV7-2
d_gene: -
len: 16
CDR3aa: CASSPPMSKANTEAFF
CDR3nt: TGTGCCAGCAGCCCTCCCATGAGTAAAGCGAACACTGAAGCTTTCTTT

j_gene: TRBJ1-2
abundance: -
v_gene: TRBV7-9
d_gene: -
len: 15
CDR3aa: CASSPEGRDIYGYTF
CDR3nt: TGTGCCAGCAGCCCTGAGGGCCGTGACATATATGGCTACACCTTC

j_gene: TRBJ1-2
abundance: -
v_gene: TRBV11-2
d_gene: -
len: 13
CDR3aa: CASSLDRDYGYTF
CDR3nt: TGTGCCAGCAGCTTAGACCGGGACTATGGCTACACCTTC

j_gene: TRBJ1-4
abundance: -
v_gene: TRBV10-3
d_gene: -
len: 14
CDR3aa: CAISAVRDLEKLFF
CDR3nt: TGTGCCATCAGTGCGGTCCGGGATCTCGAAAAACTGTTTTTT

j_gene: TRBJ1-4
abundance: -
v_gene: TRBV7-9
d_gene: -
len: 15
CDR3aa: CASSPERGKNEKLFF
CDR3nt: TGTGCCAGCAGCCCCGAACGGGGTAAGAATGAAAAACTGTTTTTT

j_gene: TRBJ2-5
abundance: -
v_gene: TRBV6-6
d_gene: TRBD2
len: 15
CDR3aa: CASRGLAGGRETQYF
CDR3nt: TGTGCCAGCAGAGGACTAGCGGGGGGGCGGGAGACCCAGTACTTC

j_gene: TRBJ2-2
abundance: -
v_gene: TRBV5-1
d_gene: TRBD2
len: 15
CDR3aa: CASTRLAGAPGELFF
CDR3nt: TGCGCCAGCACGCGACTAGCGGGAGCCCCCGGGGAGCTGTTTTTT

j_gene: TRBJ1-1
abundance: -
v_gene: TRBV7-9
d_gene: -
len: 12
CDR3aa: CASSTVGGEAFF
CDR3nt: TGTGCCAGCAGCACTGTAGGGGGTGAAGCTTTCTTT

j_gene: TRBJ2-1
abundance: -
v_gene: TRBV6-5
d_gene: -
len: 12
CDR3aa: CASRRMRGEQFF
CDR3nt: TGTGCCAGCAGGCGTATGAGGGGTGAGCAGTTCTTC

j_gene: TRBJ2-7
abundance: -
v_gene: TRBV4-1
d_gene: TRBD2
len: 16
CDR3aa: CASSQELAESSYEQYF
CDR3nt: TGCGCCAGCAGCCAAGAACTAGCGGAGAGCTCCTACGAGCAGTACTTC

j_gene: TRBJ1-5
abundance: once
v_gene: TRBV27
d_gene: -
len: 14
CDR3aa: CASSSRGRNQPQHF
CDR3nt: TGTGCCAGCAGTTCCAGGGGACGCAATCAGCCCCAGCATTTT

j_gene: TRBJ2-6
abundance: -
v_gene: TRBV5-8
d_gene: -
len: 15
CDR3aa: CASSRPVSGANVLTF
CDR3nt: TGTGCCAGCAGCAGGCCCGTCTCTGGGGCCAACGTCCTGACTTTC

j_gene: TRBJ2-1
abundance: -
v_gene: TRBV6-1
d_gene: TRBD2
len: 15
CDR3aa: CASRTGTSGDNEQFF
CDR3nt: TGTGCCAGCAGAACCGGGACTAGCGGGGACAATGAGCAGTTCTTC

j_gene: TRBJ1-1
abundance: -
v_gene: TRBV7-8
d_gene: TRBD1
len: 13
CDR3aa: CASSRDSNTEAFF
CDR3nt: TGTGCCAGCAGTCGGGACAGCAACACTGAAGCTTTCTTT

j_gene: TRBJ2-3
abundance: -
v_gene: TRBV5-1
d_gene: TRBD1
len: 20
CDR3aa: CASSLRFIQGALSGTDTQYF
CDR3nt: TGCGCCAGCAGCTTGAGGTTTATCCAGGGGGCTCTTTCTGGCACAGATACGCAGTATTTT

j_gene: TRBJ1-1
abundance: -
v_gene: TRBV9
d_gene: TRBD1
len: 15
CDR3aa: CASSGRQGGWTEAFF
CDR3nt: TGTGCCAGCAGCGGTAGACAGGGGGGATGGACTGAAGCTTTCTTT

j_gene: TRBJ2-2
abundance: -
v_gene: TRBV4-3
d_gene: -
len: 16
CDR3aa: CASSQEMNRLTGELFF
CDR3nt: TGCGCCAGCAGCCAAGAGATGAACAGGCTCACCGGGGAGCTGTTTTTT

j_gene: TRBJ1-2
abundance: -
v_gene: TRBV4-1
d_gene: TRBD1
len: 15
CDR3aa: CASSLDHRGTNGYTF
CDR3nt: TGCGCCAGCAGCCTCGACCACAGGGGAACAAATGGCTACACCTTC

j_gene: TRBJ2-5
abundance: -
v_gene: TRBV6-1
d_gene: -
len: 15
CDR3aa: CASSERWQWGETQYF
CDR3nt: TGTGCCAGCAGTGAACGCTGGCAGTGGGGGGAGACCCAGTACTTC

j_gene: TRBJ1-1
abundance: -
v_gene: TRBV18
d_gene: -
len: 15
CDR3aa: CASSPPPGGNTEAFF
CDR3nt: TGTGCCAGCTCACCTCCTCCAGGAGGAAACACTGAAGCTTTCTTT

j_gene: TRBJ2-7
abundance: -
v_gene: TRBV5-6
d_gene: TRBD2
len: 14
CDR3aa: CASSLSGTNLGQYF
CDR3nt: TGTGCCAGCAGCCTATCGGGGACTAATCTCGGGCAGTACTTC

j_gene: TRBJ1-3
abundance: -
v_gene: TRBV7-6
d_gene: -
len: 14
CDR3aa: CASRPPGSGNTIYF
CDR3nt: TGTGCCAGCAGACCCCCGGGCTCTGGAAACACCATATATTTT

j_gene: TRBJ2-7
abundance: -
v_gene: TRBV30
d_gene: -
len: 14
CDR3aa: CAWASPRAPYEQYF
CDR3nt: TGTGCCTGGGCGTCACCCAGGGCCCCCTACGAGCAGTACTTC

j_gene: TRBJ2-3
abundance: once
v_gene: TRBV11-2
d_gene: -
len: 16
CDR3aa: CASSLDRRGDPDTQYF
CDR3nt: TGTGCCAGCAGCTTAGATAGAAGAGGGGATCCAGATACGCAGTATTTT

j_gene: TRBJ2-6
abundance: -
v_gene: TRBV7-6
d_gene: -
len: 15
CDR3aa: CASSLGTAGANVLTF
CDR3nt: TGTGCCAGCAGCTTAGGAACGGCCGGGGCCAACGTCCTGACTTTC

j_gene: TRBJ1-1
abundance: -
v_gene: TRBV7-9
d_gene: TRBD1
len: 15
CDR3aa: CASSLGGQGNTEAFF
CDR3nt: TGTGCCAGCTCCCTTGGCGGACAGGGGAACACTGAAGCTTTCTTT

j_gene: TRBJ1-2
abundance: -
v_gene: TRBV9
d_gene: -
len: 15
CDR3aa: CASSVDWSAPYGYTF
CDR3nt: TGTGCCAGCAGCGTAGATTGGTCCGCCCCCTATGGCTACACCTTC

j_gene: TRBJ1-4
abundance: -
v_gene: TRBV9
d_gene: -
len: 15
CDR3aa: CASSARTTTNEKLFF
CDR3nt: TGTGCCAGCAGCGCCCGGACAACGACTAATGAAAAACTGTTTTTT

j_gene: TRBJ2-1
abundance: -
v_gene: TRBV29-1
d_gene: -
len: 15
CDR3aa: CSVVGGSVSYNEQFF
CDR3nt: TGCAGCGTTGTTGGGGGGAGTGTGTCCTACAATGAGCAGTTCTTC

j_gene: TRBJ2-5
abundance: once
v_gene: TRBV7-3
d_gene: -
len: 14
CDR3aa: CASRGLAYQETQYF
CDR3nt: TGTGCCAGCAGGGGATTGGCGTACCAAGAGACCCAGTACTTC

j_gene: TRBJ2-7
abundance: -
v_gene: TRBV4-3
d_gene: TRBD1
len: 16
CDR3aa: CASSQDFRTGHNEQYF
CDR3nt: TGCGCCAGCAGCCAAGATTTCAGGACAGGACACAACGAGCAGTACTTC

j_gene: TRBJ2-4
abundance: -
v_gene: TRBV4-1
d_gene: -
len: 15
CDR3aa: CASSQDLAGAPIQYF
CDR3nt: TGCGCCAGCAGCCAAGATCTAGCCGGGGCACCCATTCAGTACTTC

j_gene: TRBJ1-2
abundance: -
v_gene: TRBV5-1
d_gene: TRBD1
len: 14
CDR3aa: CASSIGDRGFGYTF
CDR3nt: TGCGCCAGCAGCATAGGGGACAGGGGGTTTGGCTACACCTTC

j_gene: TRBJ1-5
abundance: -
v_gene: TRBV15
d_gene: -
len: 14
CDR3aa: CATSSFPGNQPQHF
CDR3nt: TGTGCCACCAGCAGTTTTCCAGGCAATCAGCCCCAGCATTTT

j_gene: TRBJ2-7
abundance: -
v_gene: TRBV30
d_gene: TRBD2
len: 15
CDR3aa: CAWRGGTSGTYEQYF
CDR3nt: TGTGCCTGGAGGGGTGGGACTAGCGGTACCTACGAGCAGTACTTC

j_gene: TRBJ2-1
abundance: once
v_gene: TRBV2
d_gene: TRBD2
len: 13
CDR3aa: CASRGGRVWEQFF
CDR3nt: TGTGCCAGCAGGGGGGGGAGGGTTTGGGAGCAGTTCTTC

j_gene: TRBJ2-3
abundance: -
v_gene: TRBV5-1
d_gene: TRBD1
len: 15
CDR3aa: CASSLAGTATDTQYF
CDR3nt: TGCGCCAGCAGCTTGGCCGGGACAGCTACAGATACGCAGTATTTT

j_gene: TRBJ1-1
abundance: -
v_gene: TRBV9
d_gene: -
len: 13
CDR3aa: CASRPPMNTEAFF
CDR3nt: TGTGCCAGCCGCCCCCCAATGAACACTGAAGCTTTCTTT

j_gene: TRBJ2-5
abundance: -
v_gene: TRBV7-9
d_gene: -
len: 16
CDR3aa: CASLSPTQGVQETQYF
CDR3nt: TGTGCCAGCCTCAGCCCTACACAGGGAGTACAAGAGACCCAGTACTTC

j_gene: TRBJ2-1
abundance: -
v_gene: TRBV5-5
d_gene: -
len: 13
CDR3aa: CASTPGGGDEQFF
CDR3nt: TGTGCCAGCACCCCGGGAGGGGGCGATGAGCAGTTCTTC

j_gene: TRBJ2-6
abundance: -
v_gene: TRBV19
d_gene: -
len: 16
CDR3aa: CASSIWGATGANVLTF
CDR3nt: TGTGCCAGTAGTATTTGGGGGGCAACTGGGGCCAACGTCCTGACTTTC

j_gene: TRBJ1-3
abundance: -
v_gene: TRBV27
d_gene: -
len: 13
CDR3aa: CASRTGGGNTIYF
CDR3nt: TGTGCCAGTAGGACGGGCGGTGGAAACACCATATATTTT